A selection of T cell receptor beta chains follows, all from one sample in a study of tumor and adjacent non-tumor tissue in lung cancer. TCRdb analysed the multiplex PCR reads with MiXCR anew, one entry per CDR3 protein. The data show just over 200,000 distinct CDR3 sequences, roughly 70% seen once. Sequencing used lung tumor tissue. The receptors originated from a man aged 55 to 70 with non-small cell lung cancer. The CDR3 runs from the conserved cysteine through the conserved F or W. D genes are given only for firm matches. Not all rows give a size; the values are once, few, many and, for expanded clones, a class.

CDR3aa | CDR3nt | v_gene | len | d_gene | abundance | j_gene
CASSFSGQLYEQYF | TGCGCCAGCAGCTTTTCGGGACAGCTATACGAGCAGTATTTC | TRBV11-1 | 14 | TRBD1 | NA | TRBJ2-7
CASSLSGNTEAFF | TGTGCCAGCAGCTTATCCGGGAACACTGAAGCTTTCTTT | TRBV7-9 | 13 | NA | few | TRBJ1-1
CASTLDVDYEQYF | TGTGCCAGCACCTTGGACGTAGACTACGAGCAGTACTTC | TRBV6-6 | 13 | NA | NA | TRBJ2-7
CASRVGASIDTQYF | TGCGCCAGCAGGGTCGGGGCTAGCATAGATACGCAGTATTTT | TRBV5-1 | 14 | NA | NA | TRBJ2-3
CSVLNSVGSGYTF | TGCAGCGTCCTAAACTCGGTGGGGAGTGGCTACACCTTC | TRBV29-1 | 13 | NA | few | TRBJ1-2
CTARRGGREQYF | TGCACTGCTCGCCGAGGAGGACGGGAGCAATACTTC | TRBV20-1 | 12 | NA | NA | TRBJ2-7
CASSLDTGPLTEAFF | TGTGCCAGCAGCTTAGACACGGGACCTCTCACTGAAGCTTTCTTT | TRBV11-2 | 15 | NA | NA | TRBJ1-1
CSAREGPIRNTDTQYF | TGCAGTGCTAGAGAGGGACCAATTCGTAACACAGATACGCAGTATTTT | TRBV20-1 | 16 | NA | NA | TRBJ2-3
CASSYVGTGGPYEQYF | TGTGCCAGCAGTTACGTAGGGACAGGGGGGCCCTACGAGCAGTACTTC | TRBV6-5 | 16 | TRBD1 | NA | TRBJ2-7
CSVALTVTDTQYF | TGCAGCGTTGCTCTCACAGTCACAGATACGCAGTATTTT | TRBV29-1 | 13 | NA | NA | TRBJ2-3
CASSLGTGDDTQYF | TGTGCCAGCAGCCTGGGGACAGGGGATGATACGCAGTATTTT | TRBV5-4 | 14 | TRBD1 | NA | TRBJ2-3
CASSSVGGEGELFF | TGTGCCAGCAGCTCGGTTGGGGGAGAGGGGGAGCTGTTTTTT | TRBV5-6 | 14 | NA | NA | TRBJ2-2
CASSPTSGARETQYF | TGTGCCAGCTCGCCTACTAGCGGGGCGCGGGAGACCCAGTACTTC | TRBV12-3/TRBV12-4 | 15 | TRBD2 | few | TRBJ2-5
CSARRDMHTEAFF | TGCAGTGCTAGACGGGACATGCACACTGAAGCTTTCTTT | TRBV20-1 | 13 | NA | NA | TRBJ1-1
CASSFSHEQYF | TGTGCCAGCAGCTTTTCCCACGAGCAGTACTTC | TRBV5-8 | 11 | NA | NA | TRBJ2-7
CASSPDPDRGYGYTF | TGTGCCAGCAGTCCGGACCCAGACAGGGGATATGGCTACACCTTC | TRBV6-1 | 15 | TRBD1 | few | TRBJ1-2
CASSQVGDQPQYF | TGTGCCAGCAGCCAAGTGGGGGATCAGCCCCAGTATTTT | TRBV4-2 | 13 | NA | once | TRBJ2-3
CASSFAGLLTDTQHF | TGTGCCAGCAGTTTCGCAGGGTTGTTAACAGATACGCAGCATTTT | TRBV28 | 15 | NA | NA | TRBJ1-5
CRARDETPGHLYEQYF | TGCAGGGCTAGAGATGAAACCCCGGGACACCTCTACGAGCAGTACTTC | TRBV20-1 | 16 | NA | NA | TRBJ2-7
CAGGSHVRTSGRSSSYNEQFF | TGTGCCGGCGGCTCCCACGTTCGGACTAGCGGGAGGTCAAGCTCCTACAATGAGCAGTTCTTC | TRBV11-3 | 21 | TRBD2 | NA | TRBJ2-1
CSASRTDGYTF | TGCAGTGCTAGCCGGACAGATGGCTACACCTTC | TRBV20-1 | 11 | NA | many | TRBJ1-2
CSTSSASKGYGYTF | TGCAGTACCAGCTCTGCATCTAAAGGGTATGGCTACACCTTC | TRBV20-1 | 14 | NA | NA | TRBJ1-2
CSARGGASRSWDTQYF | TGCAGTGCTAGAGGAGGGGCTAGCAGGAGTTGGGATACGCAGTATTTT | TRBV20-1 | 16 | NA | NA | TRBJ2-3
CASSLQGVDYTF | TGTGCCAGCAGCTTACAGGGGGTTGACTACACCTTC | TRBV7-8 | 12 | TRBD1 | few | TRBJ1-2
CASRGVPGLVGSNTDTQYF | TGTGCCAGCAGGGGGGTGCCGGGATTAGTGGGATCTAACACAGATACGCAGTATTTT | TRBV6-2/TRBV6-3 | 19 | NA | NA | TRBJ2-3
CASSTGQGATEPFF | TGTGCCAGCAGCACGGGACAGGGGGCGACTGAACCTTTCTTT | TRBV5-5 | 14 | TRBD1 | NA | TRBJ1-1
CATGGPESYEQYF | TGTGCCACCGGGGGTCCAGAGAGCTACGAGCAGTACTTC | TRBV6-5 | 13 | NA | NA | TRBJ2-7
CASSEDFSHADTQYF | TGTGCCAGCAGTGAAGACTTTTCCCACGCAGATACGCAGTATTTT | TRBV6-1 | 15 | NA | NA | TRBJ2-3
CALAANEQFF | TGTGCTCTAGCAGCGAATGAGCAGTTCTTC | TRBV7-9 | 10 | NA | many | TRBJ2-1
CASSEASVEDTQYF | TGTGCCAGCAGTGAAGCCAGTGTGGAGGATACGCAGTATTTT | TRBV6-1 | 14 | NA | NA | TRBJ2-3
CSAKRQGAGWTEAFF | TGCAGTGCTAAACGACAGGGCGCGGGTTGGACTGAAGCTTTCTTT | TRBV20-1 | 15 | TRBD1 | many | TRBJ1-1
CANSSGTGGSYEQYF | TGTGCCAACAGCTCCGGGACAGGGGGATCCTACGAGCAGTACTTC | TRBV5-8 | 15 | TRBD1 | NA | TRBJ2-7
CTSSPQGSSSYNELFF | TGTACCAGCTCCCCCCAGGGGTCTAGCTCCTACAATGAGCTGTTCTTC | TRBV6-2/TRBV6-3 | 16 | NA | NA | TRBJ2-1
CASSVGSYNEQFF | TGCGCCAGCAGTGTCGGCAGCTACAATGAGCAGTTCTTC | TRBV5-1 | 13 | NA | NA | TRBJ2-1
CSARVEGTCEQYF | TGCAGTGCTAGAGTAGAGGGGACCTGCGAGCAGTACTTC | TRBV20-1 | 13 | NA | NA | TRBJ2-7
CSARDPRGRAWNQPQHF | TGCAGTGCTAGAGACCCCAGAGGCAGGGCATGGAATCAGCCCCAGCATTTT | TRBV20-1 | 17 | NA | NA | TRBJ1-5
CASCLEVAGVYGEQFF | TGTGCCAGCTGCTTGGAAGTAGCGGGAGTGTATGGTGAGCAGTTCTTC | TRBV5-5 | 16 | TRBD2 | NA | TRBJ2-1
CASSSPGSETQYF | TGTGCCAGCAGTAGCCCAGGGTCCGAGACCCAGTACTTC | TRBV6-5 | 13 | NA | few | TRBJ2-5
CASAREQGASGANVLTF | TGTGCCAGCGCTCGCGAGCAGGGGGCCTCTGGGGCCAACGTCCTGACTTTC | TRBV11-3 | 17 | TRBD1 | many | TRBJ2-6